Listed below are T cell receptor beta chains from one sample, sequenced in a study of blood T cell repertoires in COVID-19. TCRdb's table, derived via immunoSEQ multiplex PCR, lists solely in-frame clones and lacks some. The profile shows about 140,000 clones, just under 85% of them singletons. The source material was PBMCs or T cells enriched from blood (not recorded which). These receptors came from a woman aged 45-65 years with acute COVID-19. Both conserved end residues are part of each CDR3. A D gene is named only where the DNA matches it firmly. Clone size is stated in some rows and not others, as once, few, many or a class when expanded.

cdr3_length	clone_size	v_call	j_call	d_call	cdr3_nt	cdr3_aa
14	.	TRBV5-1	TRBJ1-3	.	TGCGCCAGCAGCTTGGGCCAGGCTGGAAACACCATATATTTT	CASSLGQAGNTIYF
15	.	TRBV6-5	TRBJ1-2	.	TGTGCCAGCAGATTCGACAGGACGATTAACTATGGCTACACCTTC	CASRFDRTINYGYTF
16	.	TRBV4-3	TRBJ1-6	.	TGCGCCAGCAGCCAAGATTCAGGGATCGTGAATTCACCCCTCCACTTT	CASSQDSGIVNSPLHF
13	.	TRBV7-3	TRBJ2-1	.	TGTGCCAGCAGCTTAAACAAAAACAATGAGCAGTTCTTC	CASSLNKNNEQFF
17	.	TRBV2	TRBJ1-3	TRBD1	TGTGCCAGCAGTGAAGCGGAGGGACAGTTAGCCGGAAACACCATATATTTT	CASSEAEGQLAGNTIYF
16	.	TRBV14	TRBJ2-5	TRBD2	TGTGCCAGCAGCCTTCGTAGCGGGACTATGGTGGAGACCCAGTACTTC	CASSLRSGTMVETQYF
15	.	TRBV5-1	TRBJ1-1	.	TGCGCCAGCAGCTTGGCAGGGGAGTTCGACACTGAAGCTTTCTTT	CASSLAGEFDTEAFF
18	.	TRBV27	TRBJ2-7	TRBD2	TGTGCCAGCAGTCCGAAAGGGGGCGGGGGACTAGCTGCTTCCGAGCAGTACTTC	CASSPKGGGGLAASEQYF
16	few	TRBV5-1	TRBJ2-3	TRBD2	TGCGCCAGCAGCGAACCGACTAGCGGGAGTGCAGATACGCAGTATTTT	CASSEPTSGSADTQYF
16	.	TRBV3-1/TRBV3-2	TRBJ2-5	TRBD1	TGTGCCAGCAGCCCAGGGACAGTAGGAGCTTGGGAGACCCAGTACTTC	CASSPGTVGAWETQYF
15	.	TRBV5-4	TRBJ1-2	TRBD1	TGTGCCAGCAGCCATCAGGGGGCGCAGGACTATGGCTACACCTTC	CASSHQGAQDYGYTF